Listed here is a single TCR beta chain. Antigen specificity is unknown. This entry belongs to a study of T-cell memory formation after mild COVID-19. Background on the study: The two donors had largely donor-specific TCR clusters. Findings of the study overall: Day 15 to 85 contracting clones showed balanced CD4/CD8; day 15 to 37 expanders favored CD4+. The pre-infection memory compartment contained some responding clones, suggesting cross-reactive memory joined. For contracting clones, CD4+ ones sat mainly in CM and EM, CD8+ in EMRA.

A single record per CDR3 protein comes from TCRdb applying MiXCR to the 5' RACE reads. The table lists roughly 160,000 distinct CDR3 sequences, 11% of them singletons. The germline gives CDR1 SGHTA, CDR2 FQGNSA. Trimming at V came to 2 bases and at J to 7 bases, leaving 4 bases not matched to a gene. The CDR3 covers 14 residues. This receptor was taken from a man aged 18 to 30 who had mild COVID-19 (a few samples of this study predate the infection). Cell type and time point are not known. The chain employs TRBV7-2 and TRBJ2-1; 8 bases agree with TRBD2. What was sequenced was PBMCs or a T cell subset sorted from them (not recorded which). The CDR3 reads CASSLSTSDNEQFF. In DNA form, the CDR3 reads TGTGCCAGCAGCTTATCGACTAGCGATAATGAGCAGTTCTTC.